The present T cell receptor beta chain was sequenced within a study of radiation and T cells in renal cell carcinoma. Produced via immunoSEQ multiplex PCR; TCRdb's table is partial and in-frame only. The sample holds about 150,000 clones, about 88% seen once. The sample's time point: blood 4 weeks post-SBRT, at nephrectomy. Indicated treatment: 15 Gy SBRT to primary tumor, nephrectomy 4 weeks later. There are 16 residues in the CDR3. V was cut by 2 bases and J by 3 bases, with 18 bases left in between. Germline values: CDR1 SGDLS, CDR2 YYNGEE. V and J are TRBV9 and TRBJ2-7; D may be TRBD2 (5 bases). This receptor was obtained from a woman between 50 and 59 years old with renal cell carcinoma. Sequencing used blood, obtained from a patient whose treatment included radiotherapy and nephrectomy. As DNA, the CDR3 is TGTGCCAGCAGCGTGGTAGTCTTAGCGAGTCTCTACGAGCAGTACTTC. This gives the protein CASSVVVLASLYEQYF.